This T cell receptor beta chain was retrieved from a study of T cells in Graves' hyperthyroidism and ophthalmopathy. Amplified regions were TCR beta CDR3 sequences from RNA transcripts. During a first-round RT-PCR of the TCR CDR3, the HTBI primer set was used. TCRdb analysed the multiplex PCR reads with MiXCR anew, one entry per CDR3 protein. The data contain under 350,000 distinct CDR3 sequences, about 18% of them seen just once; the ten biggest clones take up approximately 49%. This clonotype came up many times. Its antigen remains unidentified. Study-wide results and caveats: Through a model of 13 V-J features, ophthalmopathy was separated from stable hyperthyroidism.

V lost 4 bases, J lost 5 bases, and 14 bases lay in between. Looked up from germline, CDR1 is SGHKS and CDR2 is YYEKEE (reference sequence). The length of the CDR3 is 14 residues. This TCR derives from a woman between 50 and 59 years old with Graves' hyperthyroidism. Material: blood. The chain combines TRBV5-5 with TRBJ2-3, with a tentative D call TRBD2 (6 bases). CDR3 amino acids: CASSNGGSGDTQYF. The CDR3, as DNA: TGTGCCAGCAGCAACGGGGGATCAGGAGATACGCAGTATTTT.